The 32 T cell receptor beta chains listed next were all sequenced from one sample in a study of radiotherapy plus CTLA-4 blockade in lung cancer. Assay: immunoSEQ multiplex PCR; the TCRdb copy retains only in-frame clones and omits some. The top ten hold 4.9% of the sample, which has more than 90,000 clones, just over 85% seen once. The source was peripheral blood, collected from a patient treated with radiotherapy plus ipilimumab. These receptors were obtained from a human donor with non-small cell lung cancer that progressed on radiotherapy plus ipilimumab.

This clone was observed a handful of times. The chain uses TRBV29-1 and TRBJ2-6; D remains unclear. Trimming left V 0 bases short and J 1 base short, with 7 bases between. This CDR3 region has 15 residues. The V gene's germline CDR1 is SQVTM and CDR2 ANQGSEA. The DNA of the CDR3 is TGCAGCGTTGAAGAACTCCCATCTGGGGCCAACGTCCTGACTTTC. The encoded protein is CSVEELPSGANVLTF. Together with reference TRBV29-1 and TRBJ2-6, the CDR3 gives the full variable domain: SAVISQKPSRDICQRGTSLTIQCQVDSQVTMMFWYRQQPGQSLTLIATANQGSEATYESGFVIDKFPISRPNLTFSTLTVSNMSPEDSSIYLCSVEELPSGANVLTFGAGSRLTVL.

A remark on this clone: The junction shows a germline mismatch at one end, possibly a read error. The chain recombines TRBV29-1 with TRBJ2-7, with 7 bases identical to TRBD2. The CDR3 loop spans 13 amino acids. From germline, CDR1 is SQVTM and CDR2 ANQGSEA. CDR3 amino acids: CSVVASGPYEQYF. In nucleotides, the CDR3 is TGCAGCGTTGTGGCTAGCGGCCCCTATGAGCAGTACTTC.

The chain links TRBV6-6 to TRBJ1-6, with a weak D call TRBD1 (5 bases). Germline loops: CDR1 MNHNY, CDR2 SVGAGI (reference sequence). V was pared by 7 bases and J by 10 bases, with 11 bases between. The CDR3 has 12 residues. CDR3 amino acids: CASTPDSSPLHF. The DNA of the CDR3 is TGTGCCAGCACCCCCGACAGCTCACCCCTCCACTTT.

The chain employs TRBV30 and TRBJ2-1; tentatively, D is TRBD2 (6 bases). The CDR3 spans 15 residues. V shed 0 bases and J shed 7 bases, with 16 bases lying between them. Germline-derived CDR1 and CDR2 are GTSNPN and SVGIG (reference sequence). The CDR3: CAWSVYSGSRNEQFF. CDR3 coding DNA: TGTGCCTGGAGTGTATATTCCGGGAGTAGGAATGAGCAGTTCTTC.

The rearrangement uses TRBV18 and TRBJ2-7; tentative D call: TRBD2 (6 bases). CDR1 and CDR2 (germline): KGHSH, LQKENI. This CDR3 is 13 amino acids long. The V end lost 5 bases, the J end lost 3 bases, and 11 bases lay between the germline ends. CDR3 sequence (DNA): TGTGCCAGCTCAGATTCTAGCGTCTACGAGCAGTACTTC. This gives the protein CASSDSSVYEQYF.

This chain uses TRBV29-1 with TRBJ1-1; D is undetermined. Germline-derived CDR1 and CDR2 are SQVTM and ANQGSEA. Between the trimmed V and J ends, which lost 7 bases and 0 bases, there was a span of 12 bases. This CDR3 has 13 residues. The chain's CDR3 is CSGEFSMNTEAFF. CDR3 DNA sequence: TGCAGCGGAGAGTTCAGCATGAACACTGAAGCTTTCTTT.

The chain links TRBV19 to TRBJ1-2, with 7 positions matching TRBD1. Germline loops: CDR1 LNHDA, CDR2 SQIVND (reference sequence). The junction had 10 bases not matched to a gene; V was cut back by 7 bases and J by 5 bases. The CDR3 is 14 residues long. The CDR3 region has the DNA TGTGCCAGTACCCGCCCGGGACAGAGATATGGCTACACCTTC. Its translation: CASTRPGQRYGYTF.

J is TRBJ1-1 and V is TRBV28; D may be TRBD1 (5 bases). Trimming took off 2 bases at V and 8 bases at J, with 21 bases between the two ends. The CDR3 consists of 16 residues. The germline gives CDR1 MDHEN, CDR2 SYDVKM. The CDR3 nucleotides read TGTGCCAGCAGTTTAGTTTTGCCGACAGATTACAACGAAGCTTTCTTT. Protein sequence: CASSLVLPTDYNEAFF.

The V gene is TRBV2, the J gene TRBJ1-1; the D gene is possibly TRBD1 (5 bases). The germline CDR1 and CDR2 sequences are SNHLY and FYNNEI. V was pared by 7 bases and J by 0 bases, with 9 bases between. CDR3 length: 13 amino acids. The CDR3 DNA is TGTGCCAGCACCACAGGCATGAACACTGAAGCTTTCTTT. Residues: CASTTGMNTEAFF. Variable domain in full (rest from reference TRBV2 and TRBJ1-1): EPEVTQTPSHQVTQMGQEVILRCVPISNHLYFYWYRQILGQKVEFLVSFYNNEISEKSEIFDDQFSVERPDGSNFTLKIRSTKLEDSAMYFCASTTGMNTEAFFGQGTRLTVV.

This chain joins TRBV5-6 and TRBJ2-5; TRBD1 is a possible D gene (6 bases). CDR1 SGHDT and CDR2 YYEEEE come from the germline V gene. V was shortened by 3 bases and J by 9 bases, with 12 bases between the two germline ends. The CDR3 spans 12 residues. In DNA form, the CDR3 reads TGTGCCAGCAGCTGGAACAGGGTATCCCAGTACTTC. Residues: CASSWNRVSQYF.

The rearrangement links TRBV5-8 to TRBJ1-1; TRBD1 matches 7 bases. This CDR3 region has 16 residues. The V gene's germline CDR1 is SGHTS and CDR2 YDEGEE. J lost 1 base, V lost 3 bases, and 9 bases had no gene match. CDR3 residues: CASSSYRGEGNTEAFF. CDR3 nucleotides: TGTGCCAGCAGCTCATACAGGGGAGAAGGGAACACTGAAGCTTTCTTT.

This sequence joins TRBV5-4 and TRBJ1-2; TRBD1 aligns across 8 bases. CDR1 and CDR2 (germline): SGHNT, YYREEE (reference sequence). With V trimmed by 2 bases and J by 7 bases, 13 bases remained unmatched. The CDR3 runs to 16 residues. The CDR3 sequence is CASSLPGQGGNGGYTF. CDR3 bases: TGTGCCAGCAGCTTACCCGGACAGGGAGGGAACGGTGGCTACACCTTC.

The chain carries TRBV11-2 and TRBJ2-6; 7 bases line up with TRBD1. The V gene end was trimmed by 6 bases and the J gene end by 0 bases; junction bases not matched to a gene: 5. CDR1 SGHAT and CDR2 FQNNGV come from the germline V gene. The CDR3 totals 16 residues. The CDR3 DNA sequence: TGTGCCAGCAGGAGACAGGGAAGCTCTGGGGCCAACGTCCTGACTTTC. Amino acid sequence: CASRRQGSSGANVLTF.

The chain links TRBV6-6 to TRBJ1-5; D gene unclear. In germline, CDR1 is MNHNY, CDR2 SVGAGI (reference sequence). V gave up 7 bases and J gave up 7 bases, with 20 bases separating them. This CDR3 region has 15 residues. This CDR3 is CASILQTGLGQPQHF. DNA for the CDR3: TGTGCCAGCATCCTACAGACGGGCTTAGGGCAGCCCCAGCATTTT.

The rearrangement joins TRBV9 to TRBJ2-1, with 9 bases fitting TRBD2. The CDR3 contains 15 residues. The germline CDR1 and CDR2 sequences are SGDLS and YYNGEE. After removal of 0 bases from V and 8 bases from J, the junction contained 6 bases not matched to a gene. In DNA form, the CDR3 reads TGTGCCAGCAGCGTAGGTAGCGGGAGAACCGATGAGCAGTTCTTC. Translating gives CASSVGSGRTDEQFF.

This clone appeared a few times. CDR3 protein: CASSGVRTGASYEQYF. The CDR3 region has the DNA TGTGCCAGCAGTGGAGTCCGGACAGGAGCCTCCTACGAGCAGTACTTC. The gene calls are TRBV6-1 and TRBJ2-7; 7 bases align to TRBD1. V lost 4 bases, J lost 0 bases, and 9 bases stayed unmatched. Looked up from germline, CDR1 is MNHNS and CDR2 is SASEGT. The CDR3 extends over 16 amino acids.

The chain employs TRBV7-8 and TRBJ2-7; 9 bases fit TRBD2. This CDR3 has 15 residues. The germline gives CDR1 SGHVS, CDR2 FQNEAQ. The V gene end was trimmed by 0 bases and the J gene end by 1 base; junction bases not matched to a gene: 1. The CDR3 nucleotides read TGTGCCAGCAGCTTAGCTAGCGGGAGATCCTACGAGCAGTACTTC. Translated, it gives CASSLASGRSYEQYF.

The chain carries TRBV7-6 and TRBJ2-7, with 11 bases that match TRBD2. Germline V gene lookup returns CDR1 SGHVS and CDR2 FNYEAQ. The CDR3 length is 17 residues. Unmatched junction bases numbered 8, after V lost 1 base and J lost 3 bases. The CDR3 reads CASSLGYSTSGIYEQYF. As DNA, the CDR3 is TGTGCCAGCAGCTTAGGGTACTCGACTAGCGGGATCTACGAGCAGTACTTC.

The CDR3 DNA follows: TGTGCCAGCAGTCTTCAGGGAGCTAACTATGGCTACACCTTC. It yields the protein CASSLQGANYGYTF. The chain couples TRBV27 to TRBJ1-2, with a weak D call TRBD1 (5 bases). Germline V gives CDR1 MNHEY, CDR2 SMNVEV (reference sequence). The V end was cut by 5 bases, the J end by 0 bases, with 10 bases between. There are 14 residues in the CDR3.

The chain joins TRBV7-8 to TRBJ1-3; no clear D. CDR1 and CDR2 (germline): SGHVS, FQNEAQ. Trimming cost V 5 bases and J 4 bases, with 21 bases left between them. The CDR3 consists of 17 residues. The DNA of the CDR3 is TGTGCCAGCAGCCCCGGGCCTCACTCCGGAACGGGAAACACCATATATTTT. Translation gives CASSPGPHSGTGNTIYF.

The CDR3 spells CASGKGGSGEKLFF. CDR3 coding DNA: TGTGCCAGCGGGAAAGGGGGGTCTGGTGAAAAACTGTTTTTT. The chain employs TRBV2 and TRBJ1-4; tentatively, D is TRBD1 (6 bases). Germline CDR1 and CDR2: SNHLY and FYNNEI. The CDR3 has 14 amino acids. Trimming stripped 8 bases from V and 7 bases from J, with 17 bases between.

The J gene is TRBJ1-2, the V gene TRBV5-1; perhaps TRBD1 as D (5 bases). Germline CDR1 and CDR2: SGHRS and YFSETQ. The CDR3 runs to 14 residues. V was cut by 5 bases and J by 6 bases, with 17 bases left in between. The chain's CDR3 is CASRPGAVGDGYTF. The CDR3 coding sequence is TGCGCCAGCAGGCCCGGGGCCGTCGGAGATGGCTACACCTTC.

The chain recombines TRBV11-3 with TRBJ2-5; 13 bases agree with TRBD2. This CDR3 has 18 amino acids. The V gene's germline CDR1 is SGHNT and CDR2 YENEEA. Losses at the gene ends were 5 bases for V and 1 base for J; bases not matched to a gene: 10. The DNA of the CDR3 is TGTGCCAGCAGCCTGGGACTAGCGGGACGGGGCGTCCAAGAGACCCAGTACTTC. It codes for CASSLGLAGRGVQETQYF.

The chain joins TRBV5-1 to TRBJ2-5; D remains unclear. V gave up 1 base and J gave up 3 bases, with 7 bases separating them. This CDR3 is 13 amino acids long. Germline V lookup: CDR1 SGHRS, CDR2 YFSETQ. The CDR3 nucleotides read TGCGCCAGCAGCTTGACAGTCGAAGAGACCCAGTACTTC. This codes for CASSLTVEETQYF.

The chain has TRBV30 and TRBJ1-4, with D possibly matching TRBD1 (5 bases). V lost 2 bases and J lost 11, with 18 bases in between. Germline values: CDR1 GTSNPN, CDR2 SVGIG (reference sequence). The CDR3 runs to 14 residues. In DNA form, the CDR3 reads TGTGCCTGGAGTTCCGGGACCGGGACTGGTAAACTGTTTTTT. Its protein product is CAWSSGTGTGKLFF.

In nucleotides, the CDR3 is TGCGCCAGCAGCTTGCGGGCGAACACCGGGGAGCTGTTTTTT. It is translated as CASSLRANTGELFF. This rearrangement joins TRBV5-1 to TRBJ2-2; no clear D. The germline CDR1 and CDR2 sequences are SGHRS and YFSETQ. CDR3 size: 14 residues. Deletions cut 1 base from V and 0 bases from J, with 4 bases between.

This clone was detected once. The chain couples TRBV18 to TRBJ1-2; 9 bases match TRBD1. J lost 7 bases, V lost 6 bases, and 6 bases had no gene match. The CDR3 has 13 amino acids. Germline V gene sequence: CDR1 KGHSH, CDR2 LQKENI. In DNA form, the CDR3 reads TGTGCCAGCTCCCAACAGGGGGCGGCTGGCTACACCTTC. Translation gives CASSQQGAAGYTF.

The rearrangement joins TRBV19 to TRBJ1-1; TRBD1 agrees at 9 bases. Trimming removed 6 bases from V and 10 bases from J; junction bases left unmatched: 12. CDR3 size: 14 residues. Germline loops: CDR1 LNHDA, CDR2 SQIVND (reference sequence). The CDR3, as DNA: TGTGCCAGTAGCCCCCGGGACAGGGCCCTAGGAGCTTTCTTT. The encoded protein is CASSPRDRALGAFF.

J is TRBJ2-1 and V is TRBV27, with D perhaps matching TRBD2 (6 bases). The CDR3 loop spans 17 amino acids. V lost 3 bases and J 3 bases, leaving 18 bases between the germline ends. Germline V CDR1 and CDR2: MNHEY, SMNVEV (reference sequence). The CDR3 DNA is TGTGCCAGCAGTTTTCGGGGACTCGGGTCCGACTACAATGAGCAGTTCTTC. It encodes CASSFRGLGSDYNEQFF.

V and J are TRBV6-5 and TRBJ1-1, with D perhaps TRBD1 (5 bases). The CDR3 totals 15 residues. The V end lost 2 bases, the J end lost 0 bases, and 10 bases lay between the germline ends. Germline loops: CDR1 MNHEY, CDR2 SVGAGI. DNA of the CDR3: TGTGCCAGCAGTTACCTAGGGGCGGTGAACACTGAAGCTTTCTTT. Encoded protein: CASSYLGAVNTEAFF.

The J gene is TRBJ1-2, the V gene TRBV10-3; no firm D call. This CDR3 contains 12 residues. Trimming cost V 3 bases and J 8 bases, with 10 bases left between them. The germline CDR1 and CDR2 sequences are ENHRY and SYGVKD. The CDR3, as DNA: TGTGCCATCAGTGAAGTTGGCTCGGGCTACACCTTC. Protein product: CAISEVGSGYTF.

V is TRBV19 and J is TRBJ2-7, with D perhaps TRBD1 (6 bases). V lost 5 bases and J 3 bases, leaving 14 bases between the germline ends. Germline CDR1 is LNHDA and CDR2 is SQIVND (reference sequence). The CDR3 runs 14 residues. In nucleotides, the CDR3 is TGTGCCAGTAGTTTTCCCGGACAGTACTACGAGCAGTACTTC. Encoded protein: CASSFPGQYYEQYF.